The rows below give T cell receptor beta chains drawn from one sample of a study of graft-versus-host responses after intestinal transplantation. The table came from immunoSEQ multiplex PCR; TCRdb's copy has only in-frame clones and leaves some out. The sample has roughly 97,000 clones, roughly nine tenths seen once. These TCRs' antigens remain unknown. The sequences come from unstimulated CD4+ T cells sorted from spleen or lymph node cells, collected before transplant. The receptors were sampled from a human donor who was the organ donor for an intestinal transplant. The CDR3 runs from the conserved cysteine through the conserved F or W. The D gene is left open where the match is weak. A row's size may be missing; if present it is once, few, many or a size class.

D gene	V gene	clone size	J gene	CDR3 protein	CDR3 DNA
TRBD1	TRBV18	NA	TRBJ1-5	CASSPRARQGGQPQHF	TGTGCCAGCTCACCCCGGGCCCGACAGGGCGGTCAGCCCCAGCATTTT
NA	TRBV10-3	few	TRBJ2-2	CAISDSNTGELFF	TGTGCCATCAGTGACTCGAACACCGGGGAGCTGTTTTTT
TRBD1	TRBV6-6	NA	TRBJ2-7	CASSYRDRGDEQYF	TGTGCCAGCAGCTACCGGGACAGGGGAGACGAGCAGTACTTC
NA	TRBV15	NA	TRBJ1-4	CATSREGRGGIFYEKLFF	TGTGCCACCAGCAGAGAGGGGCGGGGTGGGATCTTCTATGAAAAACTGTTTTTT
NA	TRBV6-6	NA	TRBJ1-4	CASSRLRDRNEKLFF	TGTGCCAGCAGTAGGCTCCGAGACAGAAATGAAAAACTGTTTTTT
TRBD2	TRBV11-2	NA	TRBJ2-5	CASSLDWRLAGQQETQYF	TGTGCCAGCAGCTTAGATTGGCGACTAGCGGGGCAGCAAGAGACCCAGTACTTC
TRBD1	TRBV4-3	NA	TRBJ1-2	CASSLSRGTGGGYTF	TGCGCCAGCAGCCTTTCTAGAGGGACAGGGGGAGGCTACACCTTC
TRBD2	TRBV5-8	NA	TRBJ2-2	CASSLAYSSGGSTGELFF	TGTGCCAGCAGCTTGGCGTACTCAAGCGGGGGCAGCACCGGGGAGCTGTTTTTT
TRBD1	TRBV5-5	NA	TRBJ1-5	CASSDRGWVSNQPQHF	TGTGCCAGCAGCGACAGGGGGTGGGTAAGCAATCAGCCCCAGCATTTT
NA	TRBV19	NA	TRBJ2-2	CASSIQYTGELFF	TGTGCCAGTAGTATCCAGTACACCGGGGAGCTGTTTTTT
NA	TRBV7-2	NA	TRBJ2-7	CASSFLRWSYEQYF	TGTGCCAGCAGCTTTCTGCGGTGGTCCTACGAGCAGTACTTC
NA	TRBV21-1	NA	TRBJ2-7	CASSKAGGVKPYEQYF	TGTGCCAGCAGCAAAGCGGGGGGAGTAAAACCCTACGAGCAGTACTTC
NA	TRBV7-7	NA	TRBJ2-3	CASSPLLGDTDTQYF	TGTGCCAGCAGCCCCCTTTTGGGCGACACAGATACGCAGTATTTT
TRBD2	TRBV5-1	NA	TRBJ2-4	CASTRAGGPFAKNIQYF	TGCGCCAGCACTCGGGCGGGGGGGCCTTTCGCCAAAAACATTCAGTACTTC
NA	TRBV6-5	NA	TRBJ2-5	CASSFGRTKTQYF	TGTGCCAGCAGTTTTGGCAGGACAAAGACCCAGTACTTC
NA	TRBV19	NA	TRBJ2-7	CASSITRQSYEQYF	TGTGCCAGTAGTATTACCCGACAATCCTACGAGCAGTACTTC
TRBD1	TRBV5-4	NA	TRBJ2-1	CASSSPGGDVREYTYNEQFF	TGTGCCAGCAGCTCACCAGGGGGCGATGTTAGGGAGTATACGTACAATGAGCAGTTCTTC
TRBD1	TRBV5-1	NA	TRBJ1-2	CASSPDRANYGYTF	TGCGCCAGCAGCCCTGACAGGGCTAACTATGGCTACACCTTC
NA	TRBV7-2	NA	TRBJ1-1	CASSSRTEAFF	TGTGCCAGCAGCTCCCGGACAGAAGCTTTCTTT
NA	TRBV20-1	NA	TRBJ2-7	CSARGSYEQYF	TGCAGTGCTAGAGGAAGCTACGAGCAGTACTTC
NA	TRBV7-2	few	TRBJ1-4	CASSKTGLDEKLFF	TGTGCCAGCAGCAAGACAGGTTTGGATGAAAAACTGTTTTTT
NA	TRBV4-3	once	TRBJ1-2	CASSFRAGEGYTF	TGCGCCAGCAGTTTCAGGGCAGGGGAAGGCTACACCTTC
TRBD1	TRBV6-1	NA	TRBJ1-1	CASSYGTANTEAFF	TGTGCCAGCAGCTACGGGACAGCGAACACTGAAGCTTTCTTT
TRBD2	TRBV27	once	TRBJ2-3	CASSPSGTSKDTQYF	TGTGCCAGCAGTCCATCAGGGACTAGTAAGGATACGCAGTATTTT
TRBD1	TRBV6-5	NA	TRBJ1-2	CASFGLTGGYGYTF	TGTGCCAGCTTTGGTTTGACAGGGGGATATGGCTACACCTTC
NA	TRBV7-9	NA	TRBJ1-1	CASSSIDTMNTEAFF	TGTGCCAGCAGCTCCATCGACACCATGAACACTGAAGCTTTCTTT
NA	TRBV19	few	TRBJ1-3	CASRPKSSSGNTIYF	TGTGCCAGTAGGCCCAAGTCCAGCTCTGGAAACACCATATATTTT
NA	TRBV6-5	NA	TRBJ1-6	CASILGQINSPLHF	TGTGCCAGCATCCTCGGACAGATTAATTCACCCCTCCACTTT
NA	TRBV4-3	once	TRBJ1-1	CASSPGWNTEAFF	TGCGCCAGCAGCCCCGGGTGGAACACTGAAGCTTTCTTT
NA	TRBV2	NA	TRBJ2-1	CASRPGHLIGTDEQFF	TGTGCCAGCAGGCCGGGACACCTAATCGGGACGGATGAGCAGTTCTTC
NA	TRBV6-6	NA	TRBJ1-1	CASSYGGARNPEAFF	TGTGCCAGCAGTTACGGGGGGGCGAGGAACCCTGAAGCTTTCTTT
TRBD1	TRBV4-1	NA	TRBJ1-4	CASSHDGTGGEKLFF	TGCGCCAGCAGCCATGACGGGACAGGAGGAGAAAAACTGTTTTTT
NA	TRBV5-5	NA	TRBJ2-2	CASSFKRVPTGELFF	TGTGCCAGCAGCTTTAAGAGGGTCCCCACCGGGGAGCTGTTTTTT
TRBD1	TRBV19	NA	TRBJ2-7	CASKEGTGIQYEQYF	TGTGCCAGTAAGGAGGGGACAGGGATTCAATACGAGCAGTACTTC
NA	TRBV6-6	NA	TRBJ1-1	CASSYDSMNTEAFF	TGTGCCAGCAGTTACGACTCCATGAACACTGAAGCTTTCTTT
NA	TRBV5-1	NA	TRBJ2-7	CASSFRVAGEGNEQYF	TGCGCCAGCAGCTTTAGGGTCGCAGGGGAAGGGAACGAGCAGTACTTC
NA	TRBV4-1	NA	TRBJ1-6	CASSSPGEGNSPLHF	TGCGCCAGCAGCTCCCCGGGGGAGGGTAATTCACCCCTCCACTTT
TRBD2	TRBV9	once	TRBJ2-3	CASSVGRVAGGRGDTQYF	TGTGCCAGCAGCGTAGGGAGGGTGGCGGGGGGGCGGGGAGATACGCAGTATTTT
NA	TRBV5-1	NA	TRBJ2-7	CASSLVSTLAGTYEQYF	TGCGCCAGCAGCTTGGTCTCGACTCTCGCGGGAACCTACGAGCAGTACTTC
NA	TRBV2	NA	TRBJ2-7	CASSVGRGGYEQYF	TGTGCCAGCAGTGTGGGTCGAGGGGGCTACGAGCAGTACTTC
NA	TRBV7-3	NA	TRBJ2-1	CASSLTRVNEQFF	TGTGCCAGCAGCTTAACCAGGGTTAATGAGCAGTTCTTC